This T cell receptor beta chain was retrieved from a study of blood T cells in healthy people across ages. About the study: Per every two T cells, about one barcoded beta molecule was captured by template switching.

Using a J-beta primer mix together with a sample-barcoded 5' primer, a second PCR was run for roughly 6 to 12 cycles. TCRdb re-called the 5' RACE reads with MiXCR, one entry per CDR3 protein. The sample comprises 1,500,000 or so distinct CDR3 sequences, around 40% of which are singletons, and around 4% rests with the top ten. With respect to this clonotype: What it binds is not known.

Study-level results: It was the long-lived donors that had more naive CD4+ cells and higher diversity than aged donors. No one knew whether donors had CMV, which possibly confounded expanded clonotype changes.

This receptor was identified in a woman under 30 in good health. Sequenced sample: blood.

CDR3: CASSEREGPSYEQYF. As DNA, the CDR3 is TGTGCCAGCAGCGAGCGGGAGGGCCCCTCCTACGAGCAGTACTTC. The rearrangement joins TRBV9 to TRBJ2-7; 10 bases agree with TRBD2. This CDR3 is 15 amino acids long. J gave up 0 bases and V 3 bases, and 3 bases lay outside the gene matches. CDR1 and CDR2 from the germline V gene are SGDLS and YYNGEE.